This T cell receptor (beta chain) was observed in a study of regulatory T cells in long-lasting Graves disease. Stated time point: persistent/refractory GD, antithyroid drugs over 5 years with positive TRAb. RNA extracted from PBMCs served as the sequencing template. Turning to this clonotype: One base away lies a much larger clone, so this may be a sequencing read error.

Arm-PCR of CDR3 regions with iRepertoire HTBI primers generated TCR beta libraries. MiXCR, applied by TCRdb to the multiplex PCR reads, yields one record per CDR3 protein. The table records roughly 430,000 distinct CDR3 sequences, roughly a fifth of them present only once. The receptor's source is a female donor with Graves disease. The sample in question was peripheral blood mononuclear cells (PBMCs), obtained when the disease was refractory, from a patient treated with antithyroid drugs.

CDR3 nucleotides: TGTGCCAGCAGCTTGACGGATAGCAATCGGCCCCAGCATTTT. As protein: CASSLTDSNRPQHF. The gene calls are TRBV5-5 and TRBJ1-5; D gene uncertain. Germline loops: CDR1 SGHKS, CDR2 YYEKEE (reference sequence). This CDR3 is built from 14 residues.